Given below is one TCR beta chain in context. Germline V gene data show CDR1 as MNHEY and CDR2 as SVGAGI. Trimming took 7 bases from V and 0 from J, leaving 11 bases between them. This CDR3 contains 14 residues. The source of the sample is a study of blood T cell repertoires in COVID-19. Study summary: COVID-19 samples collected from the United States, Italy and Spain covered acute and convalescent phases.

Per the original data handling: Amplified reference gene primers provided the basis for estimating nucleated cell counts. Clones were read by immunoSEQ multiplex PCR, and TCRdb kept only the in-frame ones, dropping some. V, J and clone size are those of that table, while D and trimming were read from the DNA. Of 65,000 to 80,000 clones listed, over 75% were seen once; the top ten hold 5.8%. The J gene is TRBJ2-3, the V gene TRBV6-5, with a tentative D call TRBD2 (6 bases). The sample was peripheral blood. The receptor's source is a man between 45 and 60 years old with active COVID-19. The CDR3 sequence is CASTGGGSTDTQYF. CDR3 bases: TGTGCCAGCACCGGGGGAGGAAGCACAGATACGCAGTATTTT.